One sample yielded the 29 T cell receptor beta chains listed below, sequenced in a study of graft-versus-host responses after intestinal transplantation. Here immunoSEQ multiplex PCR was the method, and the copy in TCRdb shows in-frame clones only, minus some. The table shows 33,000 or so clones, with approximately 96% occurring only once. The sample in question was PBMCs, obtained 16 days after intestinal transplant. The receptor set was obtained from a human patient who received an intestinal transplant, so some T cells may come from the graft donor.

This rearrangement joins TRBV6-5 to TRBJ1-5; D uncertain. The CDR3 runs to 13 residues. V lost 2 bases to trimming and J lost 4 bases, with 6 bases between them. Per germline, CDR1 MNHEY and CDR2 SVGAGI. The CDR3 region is CASSYGGNQPQHF. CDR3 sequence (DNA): TGTGCCAGCAGTTACGGCGGTAATCAGCCCCAGCATTTT.

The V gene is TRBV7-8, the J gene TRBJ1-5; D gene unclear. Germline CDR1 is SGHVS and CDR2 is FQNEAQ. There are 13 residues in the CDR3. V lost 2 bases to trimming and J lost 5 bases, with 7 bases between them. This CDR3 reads CASSLRVDQPQHF. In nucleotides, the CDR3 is TGTGCCAGCAGCTTACGGGTGGATCAGCCCCAGCATTTT.

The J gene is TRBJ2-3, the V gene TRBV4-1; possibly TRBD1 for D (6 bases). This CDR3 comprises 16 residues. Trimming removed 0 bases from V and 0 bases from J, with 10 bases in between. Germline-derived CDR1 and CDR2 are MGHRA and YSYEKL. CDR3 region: CASSQDGTPSTDTQYF. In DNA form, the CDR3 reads TGCGCCAGCAGCCAAGATGGGACACCTAGCACAGATACGCAGTATTTT.

CDR3 bases: TGTGCCAGCAGCTTAGCGGAAAGGGACAGCCTAGACTATGGCTACACCTTC. This translates into CASSLAERDSLDYGYTF. The chain recombines TRBV7-8 with TRBJ1-2, with TRBD1 matching over 7 bases. In germline, CDR1 is SGHVS, CDR2 FQNEAQ. V lost 0 bases, J lost 3 bases, and 10 bases stayed unmatched. This CDR3 comprises 17 residues.

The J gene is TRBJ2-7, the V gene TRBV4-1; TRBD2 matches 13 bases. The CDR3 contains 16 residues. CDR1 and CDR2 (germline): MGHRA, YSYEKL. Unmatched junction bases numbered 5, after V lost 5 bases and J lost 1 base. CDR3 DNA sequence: TGCGCCAGCAGCAAGAGACTAGCGGGAGGATCCTACGAGCAGTACTTC. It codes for CASSKRLAGGSYEQYF.

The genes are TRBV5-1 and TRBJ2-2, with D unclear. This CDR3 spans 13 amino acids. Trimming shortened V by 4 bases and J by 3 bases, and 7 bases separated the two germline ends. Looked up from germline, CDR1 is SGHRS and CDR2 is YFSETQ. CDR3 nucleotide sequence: TGCGCCAGCAGCCCAATTTACACCGGGGAGCTGTTTTTT. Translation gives CASSPIYTGELFF.

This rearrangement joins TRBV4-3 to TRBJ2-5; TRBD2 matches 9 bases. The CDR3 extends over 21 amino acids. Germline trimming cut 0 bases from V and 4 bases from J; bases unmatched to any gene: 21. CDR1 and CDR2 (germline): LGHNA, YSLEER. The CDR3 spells CASSQESPLRAGGLKGETQYF. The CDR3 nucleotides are TGCGCCAGCAGCCAAGAAAGCCCCTTAAGGGCGGGAGGGTTGAAGGGAGAGACCCAGTACTTC.

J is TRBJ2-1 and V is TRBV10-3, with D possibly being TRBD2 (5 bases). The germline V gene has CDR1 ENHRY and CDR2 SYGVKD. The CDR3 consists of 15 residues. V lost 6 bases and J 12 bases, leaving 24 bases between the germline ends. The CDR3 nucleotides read TGTGCCATCAGCACGCTACACGACGGACTTAGTTGGCAGTTCTTC. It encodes CAISTLHDGLSWQFF.

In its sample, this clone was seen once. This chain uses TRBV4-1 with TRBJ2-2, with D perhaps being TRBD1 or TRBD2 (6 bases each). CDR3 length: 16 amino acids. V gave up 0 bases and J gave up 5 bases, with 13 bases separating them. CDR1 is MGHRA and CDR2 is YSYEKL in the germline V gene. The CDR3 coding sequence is TGCGCCAGCAGCCAAGAGTGGGGGGCGCGTACCGGGGAGCTGTTTTTT. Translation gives CASSQEWGARTGELFF.

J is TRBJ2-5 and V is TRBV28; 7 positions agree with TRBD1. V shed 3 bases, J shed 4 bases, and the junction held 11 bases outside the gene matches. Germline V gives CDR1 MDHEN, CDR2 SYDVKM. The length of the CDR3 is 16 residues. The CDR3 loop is CASSLGETGSGETQYF. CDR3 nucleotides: TGTGCCAGCAGTTTGGGAGAGACAGGGAGTGGAGAGACCCAGTACTTC.

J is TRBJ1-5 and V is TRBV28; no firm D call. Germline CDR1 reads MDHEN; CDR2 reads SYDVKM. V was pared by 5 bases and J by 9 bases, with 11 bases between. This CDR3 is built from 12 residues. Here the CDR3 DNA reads TGTGCCAGCAGTCAAACGATGCGGCCCCAGCATTTT. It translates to CASSQTMRPQHF.

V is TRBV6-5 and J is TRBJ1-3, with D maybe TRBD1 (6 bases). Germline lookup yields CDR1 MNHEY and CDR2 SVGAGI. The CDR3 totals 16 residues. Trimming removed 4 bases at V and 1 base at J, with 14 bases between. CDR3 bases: TGTGCCAGCAGTTTGTATCAGGGGTTTTCTGGAAACACCATATATTTT. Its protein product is CASSLYQGFSGNTIYF.

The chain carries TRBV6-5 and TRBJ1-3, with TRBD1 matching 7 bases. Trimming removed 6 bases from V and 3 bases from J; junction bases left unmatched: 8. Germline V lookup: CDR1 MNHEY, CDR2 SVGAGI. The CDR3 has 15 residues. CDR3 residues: CASSTDRDRGNTIYF. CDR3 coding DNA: TGTGCCAGCAGCACAGACAGGGACCGTGGAAACACCATATATTTT.

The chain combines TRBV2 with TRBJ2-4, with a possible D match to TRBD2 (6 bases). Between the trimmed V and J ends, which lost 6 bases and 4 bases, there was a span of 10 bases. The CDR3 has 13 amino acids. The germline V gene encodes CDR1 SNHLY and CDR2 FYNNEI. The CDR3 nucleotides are TGTGCCAGCAGGCGGGACGTAAAAAACATTCAGTACTTC. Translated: CASRRDVKNIQYF.

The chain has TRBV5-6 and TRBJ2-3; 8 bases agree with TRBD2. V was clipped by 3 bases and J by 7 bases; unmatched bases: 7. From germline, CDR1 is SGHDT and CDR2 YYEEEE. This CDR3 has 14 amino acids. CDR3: CASSSGLGRYTQYF. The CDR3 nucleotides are TGTGCCAGCAGCTCGGGACTAGGCAGATATACGCAGTATTTT. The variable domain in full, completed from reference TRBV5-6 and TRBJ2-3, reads DAGVTQSPTHLIKTRGQQVTLRCSPKSGHDTVSWYQQALGQGPQFIFQYYEEEERQRGNFPDRFSGHQFPNYSSELNVNALLLGDSALYLCASSSGLGRYTQYFGPGTRLTVL.

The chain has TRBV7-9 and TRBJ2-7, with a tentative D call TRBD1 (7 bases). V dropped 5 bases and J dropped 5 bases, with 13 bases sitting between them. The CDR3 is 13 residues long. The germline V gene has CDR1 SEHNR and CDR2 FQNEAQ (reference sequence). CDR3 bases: TGTGCCAGCAGCCTGGGGGGACAGAACGAGCAGTACTTC. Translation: CASSLGGQNEQYF.

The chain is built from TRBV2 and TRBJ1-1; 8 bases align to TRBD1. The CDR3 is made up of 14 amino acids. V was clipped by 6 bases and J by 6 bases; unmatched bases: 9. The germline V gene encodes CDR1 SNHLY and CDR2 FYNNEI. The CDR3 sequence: CASRETGDRAEAFF. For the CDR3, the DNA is TGTGCCAGCAGGGAGACAGGGGATAGGGCTGAAGCTTTCTTT.

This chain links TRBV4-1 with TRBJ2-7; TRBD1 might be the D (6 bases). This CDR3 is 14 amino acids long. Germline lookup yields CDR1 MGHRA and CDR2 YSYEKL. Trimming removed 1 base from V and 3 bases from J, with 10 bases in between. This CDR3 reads CASSQVSTGYEQYF. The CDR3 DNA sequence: TGCGCCAGCAGCCAAGTCTCGACAGGCTACGAGCAGTACTTC.

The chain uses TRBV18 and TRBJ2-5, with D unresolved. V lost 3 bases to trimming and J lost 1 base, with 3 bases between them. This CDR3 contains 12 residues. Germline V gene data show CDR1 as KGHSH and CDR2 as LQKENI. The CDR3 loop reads CASSPSQETQYF. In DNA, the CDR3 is TGTGCCAGCTCACCCTCCCAAGAGACCCAGTACTTC. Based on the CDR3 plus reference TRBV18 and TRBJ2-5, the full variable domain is NAGVMQNPRHLVRRRGQEARLRCSPMKGHSHVYWYRQLPEEGLKFMVYLQKENIIDESGMPKERFSAEFPKEGPSILRIQQVVRGDSAAYFCASSPSQETQYFGPGTRLLVL.

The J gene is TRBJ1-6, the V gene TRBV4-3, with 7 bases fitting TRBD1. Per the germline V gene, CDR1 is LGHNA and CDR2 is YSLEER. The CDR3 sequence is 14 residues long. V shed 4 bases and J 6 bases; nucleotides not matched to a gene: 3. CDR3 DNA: TGCGCCAGCAGCCCGGGACAGCTTAATTCACCCCTCCACTTT. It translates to CASSPGQLNSPLHF.

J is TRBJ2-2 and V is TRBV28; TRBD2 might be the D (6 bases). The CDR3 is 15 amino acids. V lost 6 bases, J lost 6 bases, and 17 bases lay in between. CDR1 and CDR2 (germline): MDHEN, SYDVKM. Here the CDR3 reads CASSPGGKWAGELFF. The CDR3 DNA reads TGTGCCAGCAGCCCTGGGGGGAAGTGGGCCGGGGAGCTGTTTTTT.

In nucleotides, the CDR3 is TGTGCCAGCAGTTACAGCGGGAGTTACAATGAGCAGTTCTTC. Residues: CASSYSGSYNEQFF. V gene TRBV6-5 combines with J gene TRBJ2-1; TRBD2 matches 8 bases. Germline V gene data show CDR1 as MNHEY and CDR2 as SVGAGI. V trimming: 2 bases; J trimming: 4 bases; junction bases outside the gene matches: 1. This CDR3 region has 14 residues.

DNA for the CDR3: TGTGCCAGCAGCATACGGACAGGGGGCACTTACAATGAGCAGTTCTTC. Its translation: CASSIRTGGTYNEQFF. The chain has TRBV13 and TRBJ2-1, with 11 bases fitting TRBD1. The CDR3 totals 16 residues. The germline CDR1 and CDR2 sequences are PRHDT and FYEKMQ (reference sequence). The trim removed 5 bases at V and 4 bases at J, leaving 7 bases unmatched.

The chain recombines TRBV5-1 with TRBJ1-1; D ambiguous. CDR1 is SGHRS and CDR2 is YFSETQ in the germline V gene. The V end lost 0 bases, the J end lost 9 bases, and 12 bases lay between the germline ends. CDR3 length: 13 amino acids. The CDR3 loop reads CASSLVRGGKAFF. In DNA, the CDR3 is TGCGCCAGCAGCTTGGTGAGAGGTGGTAAAGCTTTCTTT.

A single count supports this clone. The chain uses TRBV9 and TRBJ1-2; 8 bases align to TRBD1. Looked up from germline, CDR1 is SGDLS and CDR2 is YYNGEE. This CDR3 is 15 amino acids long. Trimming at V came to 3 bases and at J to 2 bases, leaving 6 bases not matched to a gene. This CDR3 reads CASSETGTGNYGYTF. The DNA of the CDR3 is TGTGCCAGCAGCGAGACCGGGACAGGAAACTATGGCTACACCTTC.

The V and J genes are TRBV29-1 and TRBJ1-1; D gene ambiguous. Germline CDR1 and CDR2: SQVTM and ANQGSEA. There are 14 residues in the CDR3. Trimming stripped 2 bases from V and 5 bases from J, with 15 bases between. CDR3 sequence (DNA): TGCAGCGTTGAAAACGGGCAGGCACGTACTGAAGCTTTCTTT. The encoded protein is CSVENGQARTEAFF.

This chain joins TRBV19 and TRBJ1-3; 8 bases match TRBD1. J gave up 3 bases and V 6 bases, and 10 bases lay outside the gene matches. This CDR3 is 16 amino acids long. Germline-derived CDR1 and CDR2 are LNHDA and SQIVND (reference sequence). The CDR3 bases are TGTGCCAGTAGGAGTACCGGGACAGGCGATGGAAACACCATATATTTT. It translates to CASRSTGTGDGNTIYF.

The CDR3 nucleotides are TGTGCCAGCAGTCTCCTGACAGGGTTACCCTACGAGCAGTACTTC. Translation gives CASSLLTGLPYEQYF. The V and J genes are TRBV27 and TRBJ2-7; 7 positions agree with TRBD1. Germline V gives CDR1 MNHEY, CDR2 SMNVEV (reference sequence). This CDR3 is built from 15 residues. V trimming: 5 bases; J trimming: 2 bases; junction bases outside the gene matches: 9.

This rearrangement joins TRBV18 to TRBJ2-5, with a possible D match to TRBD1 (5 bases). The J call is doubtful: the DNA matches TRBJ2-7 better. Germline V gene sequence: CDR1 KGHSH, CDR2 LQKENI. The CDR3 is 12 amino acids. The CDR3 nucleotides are TGTGCCAGCTCAGCCGACAGTATCGAGCAGTACTTC. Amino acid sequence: CASSADSIEQYF.